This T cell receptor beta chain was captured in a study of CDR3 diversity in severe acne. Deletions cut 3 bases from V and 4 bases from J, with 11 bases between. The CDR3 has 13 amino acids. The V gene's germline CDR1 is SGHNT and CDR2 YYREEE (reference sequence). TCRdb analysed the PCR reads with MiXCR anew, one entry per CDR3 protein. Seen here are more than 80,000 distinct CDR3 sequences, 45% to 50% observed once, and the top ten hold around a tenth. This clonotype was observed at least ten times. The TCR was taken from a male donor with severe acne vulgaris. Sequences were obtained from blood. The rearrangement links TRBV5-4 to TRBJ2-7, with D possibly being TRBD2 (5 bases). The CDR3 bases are TGTGCCAGCAGCTCACTAGACCGTTACGAGCAGTACTTC. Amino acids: CASSSLDRYEQYF.